This T cell receptor (beta chain) derives from a study of blood T cells in healthy people across ages (dated by TCRdb to between 2014 and 2016). At the level of the whole study: In model experiments, template switching captured about one uniquely barcoded TCR beta cDNA molecule for every two T cells. Donors were grouped into four age groups: young (average roughly 15 years), middle-aged (about 40), aged (62) and long-lived (about 82). To track age-related changes in TCR beta repertoire diversity, the study relied on deep sequencing normalized with unique cDNA molecular identifiers. Donors of different ages were randomly distributed across sequencing lanes to avoid experimental bias. Two additional independent replicas of 1 million unique cDNA reads from the same blood draw were analyzed for two donors (one aged 18 to 30 and one aged 80 or older).

The method behind the library was 5' RACE. Instrument used: Illumina HiSeq 2500. The second PCR ran for roughly 6 to 11 cycles and used a J-beta primer mix along with a sample-barcoded 5' primer. Each TCR beta cDNA molecule received a unique molecular identifier from a template-switch 5' adaptor carrying 12 random nucleotides. At least 2.5 million CDR3-containing paired-end reads were obtained from each sample. All of the RNA was converted into first-strand cDNA using the Mint cDNA synthesis kit, with a TRBC-specific oligonucleotide serving as the primer. Following uracil-DNA glycosylase treatment, a first 18-cycle PCR with universal primers M1SS and BC2_uni_R was performed on all cDNA. Regarding the original processing steps: For normalization, 1 million high-quality reads, each with a distinct molecular identifier, were randomly selected from each sample. Reads sharing molecular identifiers were discarded rather than binned into consensus sequences. CDR3 identification, clonotype clustering and error correction used MiTCR with a Q25 quality threshold and the strictest error-elimination algorithm. Lower-bound total TCR beta diversity was estimated with a nonparametric unseen species model using Euler transformation. TCRdb cleaned the public reads at Q25 with fastp, built clones with MiXCR and kept in-frame beta chains. Identical CDR3 proteins give one entry, which carries the most common genes and DNA. The V and J calls come from TCRdb's annotation, not from the publication. The sample yields 1.5 million to 2 million distinct CDR3 sequences; roughly 49% were counted once. The ten most abundant clones make up over 2% of the sample.

The donors were roughly 40 Caucasian individuals from Russia, aged 6 to 90 years, who were systemically healthy. Around 9.9 milliliters of peripheral blood were collected from each donor into EDTA-treated Vacutainer tubes. Ficoll-Paque density-gradient centrifugation was used to isolate PBMCs, with at least 6.5 million obtained per sample. Trizol reagent was used to extract total RNA from PBMCs, with at least 6 micrograms per sample. The percentages of naive CD45RAhigh/CD27high T cells were determined by flow cytometry on a PBMC aliquot from every donor. Points on this clonotype: It has no known antigen specificity. Base qualities are not at hand, and no much larger clone is one base apart.

Here is what the overall study found, with its caveats: Compared with the aged group, the long-lived group had more naive CD4+ T cells, fewer expanded clones and increased TCR diversity, a pattern suggesting age selection. Since profiling was done on bulk unsorted PBMCs, naive and antigen-experienced compartments could not be conclusively compared. The CMV infection status of donors was not known, potentially confounding age-related changes in expanded clonotypes. Estimates of total diversity from one million sequenced T cells were regarded as lower bounds and underestimates. As age increased, observed TCR beta diversity per million T cells dropped in a roughly linear way, and a significant reduction was already evident by age 40. The percentage of naive T cells measured by flow cytometry correlated strongly with observed TCR beta diversity.

V loses 0 bases of germline sequence and J loses 8 bases, and the interval between the two ends is 21 bases. CDR1 is given as LGHNA and CDR2 as YNFKEQ, both from the germline V gene. The CDR3 starts with the cysteine, ends with the phenylalanine, and has 17 residues. The retained sequence is limited to the CDR3, 51 bases, with the frame set at the first base. The TCR was taken from a woman in her thirties or forties in good health. The chain is made from TRBV4-2 and TRBJ2-3, with the D segment possibly TRBD1 or TRBD2, each aligning over 6 bases. Sequencing input: blood. The CDR3 here reads CASSQEGGGSVHGTQYF. The nucleotide sequence is TGTGCCAGCAGCCAAGAGGGGGGCGGGTCCGTCCATGGTACGCAGTATTTT.